This TCR beta chain was captured by sequencing in a study of shared clonotypes between healthy human individuals. Background on the study: Donors were a couple of women and a few men aged 18 to 49.

Findings and caveats of the study: Few donors restricted represented genetic and exposure-history diversity. Among donors, the sharing of clonotypes was expected to be influenced by sequencing depth.

In germline, CDR1 is LNHNV, CDR2 YYDKDF (reference sequence). There are 15 residues in the CDR3. Deletions cut 1 base from V and 7 bases from J, with 13 bases between. Turning to this clone: Its antigen is currently unknown.

Replicate PCRs were loaded with approximately 300 ng DNA from unsorted PBMC, about 32,000 T cell genomes. The assay was immunoSEQ multiplex PCR, and TCRdb's table has in-frame clones only and misses some. Seen here are about half a million clones, roughly three quarters observed once, and the top ten hold about 12%. The sample was PBMCs. The J gene is TRBJ1-4, the V gene TRBV15; D might be TRBD1 (5 bases). The clonotype originates from a woman in her thirties or forties in good health. Some clones in this sample may be carry-over from other donors' samples. The CDR3 bases are TGTGCCACCAGCAGAGGGGGGAGGAGCGGTGAAAAACTGTTTTTT. Its protein is CATSRGGRSGEKLFF.